This T cell receptor (beta chain) came from a study of cytomegalovirus exposure and HLA in healthy donors. Study results and limitations: There were reportedly fewer N-insertions in an Asian-associated ancestry cluster than the approximately 640-donor mean, in a later analysis.

With regard to this clone: What it recognizes is unknown.

It was with 60 Vbeta and 13 Jbeta primers that the PCR ran. TCRdb's copy holds only in-frame clones and misses some; the assay was immunoSEQ multiplex PCR. The table shows under 200,000 clones, with approximately 67% occurring only once. Germline V gives CDR1 ENHRY, CDR2 SYGVKD. The CDR3 has 13 residues. With 0 bases clipped from V and 6 bases from J, the junction kept 2 bases outside the gene matches. Input material: PBMCs. The receptor comes from a woman aged 18 to 35 in good health and CMV-seropositive. The gene calls are TRBV10-3 and TRBJ2-7; 7 bases map to TRBD1. Written as DNA, the CDR3 is TGTGCCATCAGTGAGTCTGGACAGGCCGAGCAGTACTTC. Encoded protein: CAISESGQAEQYF.